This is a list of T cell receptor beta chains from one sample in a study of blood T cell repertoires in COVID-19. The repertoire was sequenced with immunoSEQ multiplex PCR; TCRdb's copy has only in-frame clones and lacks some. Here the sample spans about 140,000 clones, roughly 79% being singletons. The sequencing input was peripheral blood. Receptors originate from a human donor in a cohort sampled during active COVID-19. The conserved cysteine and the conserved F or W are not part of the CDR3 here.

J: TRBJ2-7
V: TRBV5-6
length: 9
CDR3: ASSSRLEQY

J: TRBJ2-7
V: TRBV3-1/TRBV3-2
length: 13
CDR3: ASSQGLGGPDEQY

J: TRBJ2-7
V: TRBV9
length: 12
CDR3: ASSEAGVDYEQY

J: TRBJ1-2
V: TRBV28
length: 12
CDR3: ASSLMDSKHGYT

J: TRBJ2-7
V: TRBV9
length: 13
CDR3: ASSVGPDTVGEQY

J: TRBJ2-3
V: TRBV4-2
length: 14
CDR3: ASSLPGGGTTDTQY

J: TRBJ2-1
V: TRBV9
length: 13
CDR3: ASSVSSGSSNEQF

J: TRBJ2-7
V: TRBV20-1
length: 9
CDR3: SASQVYEQY

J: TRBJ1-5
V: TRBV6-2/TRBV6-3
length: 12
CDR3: ASSYGVSNQPQH

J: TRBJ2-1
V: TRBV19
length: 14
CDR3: ASSPPRLAGDNEQF

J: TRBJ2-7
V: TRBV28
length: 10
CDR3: AISAQRVEQY

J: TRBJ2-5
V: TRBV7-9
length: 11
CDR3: ASSRGPGETQY

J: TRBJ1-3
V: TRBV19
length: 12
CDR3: ASSGTGGGNTIY

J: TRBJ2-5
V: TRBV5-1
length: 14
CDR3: ASSFGTSSYQETQY

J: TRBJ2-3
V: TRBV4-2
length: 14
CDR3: ASSQSPSGRTDTQY

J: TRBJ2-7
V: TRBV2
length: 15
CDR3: ASSEAPQGTSGYEQY

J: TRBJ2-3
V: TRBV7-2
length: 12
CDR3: ASSLGTGPDTQY

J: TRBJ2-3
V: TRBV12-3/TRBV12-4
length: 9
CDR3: ASTFTDTQY

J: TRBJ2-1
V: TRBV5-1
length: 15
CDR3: ASSLGKTSGSYNEQF

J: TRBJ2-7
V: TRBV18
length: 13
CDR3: ASSTPHGTTYEQY

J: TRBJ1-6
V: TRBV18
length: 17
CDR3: ASSPPPGQASSYNSPLH

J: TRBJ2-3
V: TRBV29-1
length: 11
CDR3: SDRDRGADTQY

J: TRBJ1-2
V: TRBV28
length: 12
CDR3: ASKGLVGGYGYT

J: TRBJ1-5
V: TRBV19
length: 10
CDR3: ASRERDQPQH

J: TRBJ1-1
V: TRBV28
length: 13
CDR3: ASKGRGGKNTEAF

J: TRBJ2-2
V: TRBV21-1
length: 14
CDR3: ASSPRDSQNTGELF

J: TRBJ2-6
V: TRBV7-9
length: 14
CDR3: ASSFQGGSGANVLT

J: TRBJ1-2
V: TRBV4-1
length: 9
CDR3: ASSQGYGYT

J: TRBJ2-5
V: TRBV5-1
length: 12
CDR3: ASSLGTNQETQY

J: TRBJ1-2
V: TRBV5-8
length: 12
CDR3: ASSLGQARKGYT

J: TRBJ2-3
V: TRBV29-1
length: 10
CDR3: SVQGRADTQY

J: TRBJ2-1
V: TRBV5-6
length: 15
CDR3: ASSLFSGRGSYNEQF

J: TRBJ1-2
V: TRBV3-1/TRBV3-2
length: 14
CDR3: ASSPRGQGGGYGYT

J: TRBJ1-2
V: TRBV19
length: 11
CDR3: ASSREGARGYT

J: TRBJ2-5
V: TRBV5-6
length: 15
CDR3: ASSLMTSAPFQETQY

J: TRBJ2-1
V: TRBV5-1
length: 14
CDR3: ASSLERGSSYNEQF

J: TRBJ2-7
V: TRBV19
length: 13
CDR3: ASRVAGVAYYEQY

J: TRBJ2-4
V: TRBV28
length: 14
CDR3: ASSFQTSGSKNIQY

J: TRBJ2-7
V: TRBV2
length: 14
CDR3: ASSDRLAGTSYEQY

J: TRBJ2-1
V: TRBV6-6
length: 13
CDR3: ASREGTGGRNEQF

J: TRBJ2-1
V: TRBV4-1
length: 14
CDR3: ASSQDTRGVYNEQF

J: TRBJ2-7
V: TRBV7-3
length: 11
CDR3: ASSQSGGYEQY

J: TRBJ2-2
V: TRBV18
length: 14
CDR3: ASSPLHPPDTGELF

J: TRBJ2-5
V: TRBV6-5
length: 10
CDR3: ASQGYQETQY

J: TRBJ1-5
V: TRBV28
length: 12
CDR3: ASSSHGSNQPQH